The source of this T cell receptor beta chain is a study of tumor-infiltrating lymphocytes in primary liver carcinoma. For this clonotype: Sequence at one end of the junction differs from germline and may be a read error.

In germline, CDR1 is ENHRY, CDR2 SYGVKD. The CDR3 has 15 amino acids. Unsorted whole blood supplied the RNA, and germline DNA was extracted too. Researchers generated TCR beta cDNA from about 450 ng of total RNA, relying on a constant-region primer. Nested multiplex PCR, run for three rounds with slightly modified ARM-PCR, yielded TCR beta libraries. PCR rounds one and two used TRBV1-TRBV30 forward primers with a C-beta reverse primer for about 11 cycles each. TCRdb re-called the multiplex PCR reads with MiXCR, one entry per CDR3 protein. The table lists roughly 330,000 distinct CDR3 sequences, about 65% of them singletons.

The V and J genes are TRBV10-3 and TRBJ2-7; the match to TRBD2 covers 9 bases. The sample was peripheral blood. This receptor was obtained from a man aged 40-55 years with primary liver carcinoma and hepatitis B virus infection. This CDR3 is CAISDLAGVGCEQYF. CDR3 nucleotide sequence: TGTGCTATCAGCGACTTAGCGGGAGTAGGCTGCGAGCAGTACTTC.